Listed below are T cell receptor beta chains from one sample, sequenced in a study of graft-versus-host responses after intestinal transplantation. No antigen has been assigned to these receptors. Sequenced by immunoSEQ multiplex PCR; TCRdb stores in-frame clones only, minus some. The sample lists 80,000 to 100,000 clones; about 90% were seen once. This material consisted of unstimulated CD8+ T cells sorted from spleen or lymph node cells, taken before transplant. These receptors came from a human donor who was the organ donor for an intestinal transplant. CDR3s include the opening cysteine and the closing phenylalanine or tryptophan. D genes are given only for firm matches. Size is stated for part of the rows, as once, few or many counts, or as a class when the clone is expanded.

V gene	D gene	J gene	clone size	CDR3 protein	CDR3 DNA
TRBV30	TRBD2	TRBJ2-3	-	CARKKREGLLYDTQYF	TGTGCCCGCAAAAAGCGGGAGGGCCTTCTCTACGATACGCAGTATTTT
TRBV7-9	-	TRBJ2-1	-	CASSSLDEAQFF	TGTGCCAGCAGCTCCCTTGATGAAGCACAGTTCTTC
TRBV11-1	-	TRBJ2-3	-	CASSLAFPDTQYF	TGTGCCAGCAGCTTAGCGTTCCCGGATACGCAGTATTTT
TRBV2	-	TRBJ1-1	few	CASSTGGNTEAFF	TGTGCCAGCAGTACGGGGGGAAACACTGAAGCTTTCTTT
TRBV2	-	TRBJ2-2	-	CASSEYGTGELFF	TGTGCCAGCAGTGAATACGGGACCGGGGAGCTGTTTTTT
TRBV6-1	TRBD1	TRBJ1-2	-	CASSGQGQGYTF	TGTGCCAGCAGTGGACAGGGCCAGGGCTACACCTTC
TRBV30	TRBD1	TRBJ1-2	few	CGLEPGPAGGRGGYTF	TGTGGACTGGAGCCTGGCCCCGCAGGGGGAAGGGGAGGCTACACCTTC
TRBV5-1	TRBD1	TRBJ1-1	-	CASSLTWTGFLQEAFF	TGCGCCAGCAGCTTAACCTGGACAGGGTTTTTGCAAGAAGCTTTCTTT
TRBV9	-	TRBJ1-2	-	CASSVVGSNYGYTF	TGTGCCAGCAGCGTAGTTGGGAGTAACTATGGCTACACCTTC
TRBV19	-	TRBJ1-3	-	CASSSGAGNTIYF	TGTGCCAGTAGTTCAGGGGCTGGAAACACCATATATTTT
TRBV5-1	-	TRBJ2-1	-	CASSLGVEQFF	TGCGCCAGCAGCTTGGGAGTTGAGCAGTTCTTC
TRBV4-1	TRBD1	TRBJ2-1	-	CASSQGNRGLRNEQFF	TGCGCCAGCAGCCAAGGGAACAGGGGGCTTCGGAATGAGCAGTTCTTC
TRBV27	-	TRBJ2-1	-	CASSLHLSSYNEQFF	TGTGCCAGCAGTCTTCACTTGAGCTCCTACAATGAGCAGTTCTTC
TRBV9	-	TRBJ1-5	-	CASSVSGGNQPQHF	TGTGCCAGCAGCGTCAGCGGGGGCAATCAGCCCCAGCATTTT
TRBV27	TRBD2	TRBJ2-7	-	CASRTGTSGRPSYEQYF	TGTGCCAGCAGAACCGGGACTAGCGGGAGACCTTCCTACGAGCAGTACTTC
TRBV7-9	TRBD2	TRBJ2-1	-	CASSLGREVGNEQFF	TGTGCCAGCAGCTTAGGGCGGGAGGTGGGGAATGAGCAGTTCTTC
TRBV18	TRBD1	TRBJ2-7	-	CASSPETGELEQYF	TGTGCCAGCTCACCCGAGACAGGGGAACTCGAGCAGTACTTC
TRBV7-7	TRBD2	TRBJ2-3	-	CASSVRGGSDTQYF	TGTGCCAGCAGCGTTCGGGGGGGCTCAGATACGCAGTATTTT
TRBV5-5	-	TRBJ2-1	-	CASSPYRRAPVNEQFF	TGTGCCAGCAGCCCGTACAGGCGAGCCCCCGTAAATGAGCAGTTCTTC
TRBV4-1	TRBD2	TRBJ2-7	few	CASSPTTSGASYEQYF	TGCGCCAGCAGCCCAACTACTAGCGGGGCCTCCTACGAGCAGTACTTC
TRBV9	-	TRBJ2-1	-	CASSVGGGTYNEQFF	TGTGCCAGCAGCGTAGGGGGCGGAACTTACAATGAGCAGTTCTTC
TRBV19	-	TRBJ2-7	-	CASSIGPGAGDEQYF	TGTGCCAGTAGTATTGGTCCGGGCGCCGGGGACGAGCAGTACTTC
TRBV5-1	-	TRBJ2-3	-	CASIEGGTSTDTQYF	TGCGCCAGTATCGAGGGCGGGACTAGCACAGATACGCAGTATTTT
TRBV28	TRBD1	TRBJ2-7	-	CASNPDRFYEQYF	TGTGCCAGCAACCCGGACAGGTTCTACGAGCAGTACTTC
TRBV9	-	TRBJ1-4	-	CASSAETGVNEKLFF	TGTGCCAGCAGCGCAGAGACAGGAGTTAATGAAAAACTGTTTTTT
TRBV11-2	-	TRBJ1-2	-	CASSLAGGSDGYTF	TGTGCCAGCAGCTTAGCGGGGGGATCCGATGGCTACACCTTC
TRBV7-9	-	TRBJ2-7	-	CASPAGTYYEQYF	TGTGCCAGCCCGGCGGGGACCTACTACGAGCAGTACTTC
TRBV28	TRBD1	TRBJ2-1	-	CASSIRTGWYEQFF	TGTGCCAGCAGTATCCGGACAGGGTGGTATGAGCAGTTCTTC
TRBV27	TRBD2	TRBJ2-2	-	CASSSGLAGVTGELFF	TGTGCCAGCAGTTCGGGACTAGCGGGAGTCACCGGGGAGCTGTTTTTT
TRBV10-3	-	TRBJ2-1	-	CATQGTQGAEQFF	TGTGCCACTCAGGGGACACAAGGGGCCGAGCAGTTCTTC
TRBV30	-	TRBJ2-7	-	CAWGLASFRGSYEQYF	TGTGCCTGGGGGCTTGCGTCTTTTCGTGGCTCCTACGAGCAGTACTTC
TRBV6-6	-	TRBJ2-1	-	CASRRQRSSYNEQFF	TGTGCCAGCAGGCGTCAGAGGAGCTCCTACAATGAGCAGTTCTTC
TRBV10-3	TRBD2	TRBJ2-3	-	CAISETTAGSSTDTQYF	TGTGCCATCAGTGAAACCACAGCGGGGTCTAGCACAGATACGCAGTATTTT
TRBV28	-	TRBJ1-5	once	CASSLGSGQPQHF	TGTGCCAGCAGCTTGGGCTCAGGTCAGCCCCAGCATTTT
TRBV5-6	TRBD1	TRBJ1-2	-	CASSLAVRDSDYGYTF	TGTGCCAGCAGCTTGGCTGTACGGGACAGCGACTATGGCTACACCTTC
TRBV28	TRBD1	TRBJ2-7	-	CASSSQQTGKVRIYPYEQYF	TGTGCCAGCAGTTCTCAACAGACAGGGAAGGTACGAATTTACCCCTACGAGCAGTACTTC
TRBV10-3	TRBD1	TRBJ1-2	-	CAISDRDSGSFYGYTF	TGTGCCATCAGTGACCGGGACAGCGGATCTTTCTATGGCTACACCTTC
TRBV28	-	TRBJ1-4	-	CASSLYLGSNEKLFF	TGTGCCAGCAGTCTATATCTGGGCAGTAATGAAAAACTGTTTTTT
TRBV7-8	-	TRBJ1-2	-	CATLTALGLYTF	TGTGCCACCCTTACCGCTTTGGGACTCTACACCTTC
TRBV13	TRBD1	TRBJ2-5	-	CASSLGWGTGEQETQYF	TGTGCCAGCAGCTTAGGATGGGGGACAGGGGAACAAGAGACCCAGTACTTC
TRBV5-6	TRBD1	TRBJ1-1	-	CASSGTGVRDTEAFF	TGTGCCAGCAGCGGGACAGGGGTACGGGACACTGAAGCTTTCTTT
TRBV5-6	-	TRBJ1-1	-	CASRLAQNTEAFF	TGTGCCAGCAGATTGGCACAGAACACTGAAGCTTTCTTT
TRBV4-1	-	TRBJ1-1	-	CASSHSYGVETEAFF	TGCGCCAGCAGCCATAGCTACGGGGTAGAAACTGAAGCTTTCTTT
TRBV5-1	-	TRBJ1-2	-	CASSLSEPGGYTF	TGCGCCAGCAGCCTCAGCGAGCCGGGTGGCTACACCTTC
TRBV7-8	-	TRBJ1-2	-	CASSLDLGQGGYTF	TGTGCCAGCAGCTTAGATCTGGGTCAGGGCGGCTACACCTTC
TRBV5-6	TRBD2	TRBJ2-5	-	CASSQRLAGVETQYF	TGTGCCAGCAGCCAGCGGCTAGCGGGGGTGGAGACCCAGTACTTC
TRBV10-1	-	TRBJ2-5	-	CASRQGSTFKTQYF	TGCGCCAGCAGACAGGGTTCTACCTTCAAGACCCAGTACTTC
TRBV29-1	TRBD2	TRBJ2-7	-	CSVVKIVAGYPYEQYF	TGCAGCGTTGTAAAAATTGTAGCGGGCTACCCGTACGAGCAGTACTTC
TRBV9	TRBD1	TRBJ2-7	-	CASSVSGTGGNEQYF	TGTGCCAGCAGCGTCTCCGGGACAGGGGGCAACGAGCAGTACTTC
TRBV4-1	TRBD2	TRBJ2-7	-	CASSQPTSFPSYEQYF	TGCGCCAGCAGCCAACCGACTAGCTTCCCATCCTACGAGCAGTACTTC
TRBV28	TRBD1	TRBJ1-2	-	CASSLPRTGYNGYTF	TGTGCCAGCAGTTTGCCCAGGACAGGGTATAATGGCTACACCTTC
TRBV10-2	-	TRBJ2-1	-	CASMGLSGEQFF	TGCGCCAGCATGGGCCTTAGCGGTGAGCAGTTCTTC
TRBV15	TRBD1	TRBJ2-3	-	CATSGGTGGGYTQYF	TGTGCCACCAGTGGGGGGACAGGGGGCGGATATACGCAGTATTTT
TRBV20-1	-	TRBJ2-5	-	CSASPETQYF	TGCAGTGCTAGTCCGGAGACCCAGTACTTC
TRBV29-1	-	TRBJ1-2	-	CSVDPRGRANYGYTF	TGCAGCGTTGACCCACGGGGGAGAGCTAACTATGGCTACACCTTC